The next 29 T cell receptor beta chains were all read from a single sample in a study of T cell responses to AZD1222 COVID-19 vaccine. Generated by immunoSEQ multiplex PCR, the TCRdb table keeps only in-frame clones and is missing some. The table shows 150,000 to 200,000 clones, with 88% occurring only once. This sample comprised peripheral blood, obtained on day 0 of AZD1222 vaccination. The origin of the receptors is an adult in good health.

Here the CDR3 DNA reads TGTGCCAGCAGCCCCAGACAGGGTGTTAACGGGGAGCTGTTTTTT. Protein product: CASSPRQGVNGELFF. The rearrangement uses TRBV5-6 and TRBJ2-2; 7 bases align to TRBD1. Germline trimming cut 4 bases from V and 7 bases from J; bases unmatched to any gene: 10. Germline V gives CDR1 SGHDT, CDR2 YYEEEE. The CDR3 runs 15 residues.

CDR3 sequence reads: CASSGPGLAQETQYF. The CDR3, as DNA: TGTGCCAGCAGCGGACCGGGACTAGCCCAAGAGACCCAGTACTTC. This rearrangement joins TRBV5-4 to TRBJ2-5; TRBD2 matches 9 bases. This CDR3 comprises 15 residues. After removal of 4 bases from V and 1 base from J, the junction contained 5 bases not matched to a gene. Germline V lookup: CDR1 SGHNT, CDR2 YYREEE (reference sequence).

This clone was observed a few times. The chain links TRBV13 to TRBJ1-3, with D perhaps TRBD1 (5 bases). V was pared by 7 bases and J by 0 bases, with 13 bases between. Germline loops: CDR1 PRHDT, CDR2 FYEKMQ (reference sequence). The CDR3 totals 15 residues. Here the CDR3 reads CASTLDSHSGNTIYF. The CDR3 nucleotides read TGTGCCAGCACCCTTGACAGCCACTCTGGAAACACCATATATTTT. Variable domain in full (rest from reference TRBV13 and TRBJ1-3): AAGVIQSPRHLIKEKRETATLKCYPIPRHDTVYWYQQGPGQDPQFLISFYEKMQSDKGSIPDRFSAQQFSDYHSELNMSSLELGDSALYFCASTLDSHSGNTIYFGEGSWLTVV.

This clone was detected once. V usage is TRBV6-7 and J usage is TRBJ2-7, with 7 nucleotides matching TRBD1. TRBV6-7 is an ORF for which the function is uncertain. After removal of 4 bases from V and 3 bases from J, the junction contained 15 bases not matched to a gene. This CDR3 comprises 17 residues. The CDR3 loop reads CASSFGSLGAGGYEQYF. The DNA of the CDR3 is TGTGCCAGCAGTTTTGGGTCATTGGGAGCAGGGGGCTACGAGCAGTACTTC.

This chain links TRBV6-2 or TRBV6-3 with TRBJ1-1; weak D call: TRBD1 (5 bases). The length of the CDR3 is 14 residues. V was trimmed by 2 bases and J by 1 base, leaving 8 bases between them. Germline V lookup: CDR1 MNHEY, CDR2 SVGEGT. CDR3 sequence reads: CASSYQGPNTEAFF. Here the CDR3 DNA reads TGTGCCAGCAGTTACCAGGGACCGAACACTGAAGCTTTCTTT.

The chain links TRBV18 to TRBJ2-5; possible D gene TRBD2, 6 bases. CDR3 size: 13 residues. The V end lost 4 bases, the J end lost 4 bases, and 10 bases lay between the germline ends. Germline values: CDR1 KGHSH, CDR2 LQKENI. CDR3 DNA: TGTGCCAGCTCACGGGGGGATGGAGAGACCCAGTACTTC. Amino acid sequence: CASSRGDGETQYF.

The chain uses TRBV28 and TRBJ1-5, with D unclear. Trimming cost V 10 bases and J 2 bases, with 12 bases left between them. This CDR3 has 13 amino acids. CDR1 is MDHEN, CDR2 SYDVKM, per germline. DNA for the CDR3: TGTGCCAACTCCGGCCGGCGCAATCAGCCCCAGCATTTT. Its protein product is CANSGRRNQPQHF. Together with reference TRBV28 and TRBJ1-5, the CDR3 gives the full variable domain: DVKVTQSSRYLVKRTGEKVFLECVQDMDHENMFWYRQDPGLGLRLIYFSYDVKMKEKGDIPEGYSVSREKKERFSLILESASTNQTSMYLCANSGRRNQPQHFGDGTRLSIL.

The chain uses TRBV14 and TRBJ1-6, with D perhaps TRBD1 (5 bases). Trimming removed 0 bases from V and 11 bases from J, with 14 bases in between. The CDR3 sequence is 15 residues long. Germline lookup yields CDR1 SGHDN and CDR2 FVKESK. CDR3 DNA: TGTGCCAGCAGCCAAGATTTGGGATACAGGACACCCCTCCACTTT. It specifies CASSQDLGYRTPLHF.

CDR3 sequence reads: CASSYPAQGAPGAGYTF. The DNA for the CDR3 is TGTGCCAGCAGTTACCCTGCACAGGGGGCGCCGGGTGCTGGCTACACCTTC. This chain joins TRBV6-2 or TRBV6-3 and TRBJ1-2; TRBD1 matches 9 bases. J was trimmed by 7 bases and V by 2 bases; bases with no gene match: 14. Germline lookup yields CDR1 MNHEY and CDR2 SVGEGT. The CDR3 spans 17 residues.

The gene calls are TRBV2 and TRBJ2-1; 11 bases are a match to TRBD1. The CDR3 length is 14 residues. The germline CDR1 and CDR2 sequences are SNHLY and FYNNEI. V lost 4 bases and J lost 10; bases outside the gene matches: 6. This CDR3 reads CASSGGQGVGEQFF. The CDR3 DNA reads TGTGCCAGCAGTGGGGGACAGGGGGTGGGCGAGCAGTTCTTC.

The chain joins TRBV5-8 to TRBJ2-7, with D possibly matching TRBD1 (5 bases). Germline V gene data show CDR1 as SGHTS and CDR2 as YDEGEE. There are 13 residues in the CDR3. V was shortened by 3 bases and J by 5 bases, with 12 bases between the two germline ends. The DNA for the CDR3 is TGTGCCAGCAGCTCTCGACAGTACAACGAGCAGTACTTC. It encodes CASSSRQYNEQYF.

The V gene is TRBV13, the J gene TRBJ2-3, with TRBD1 matching over 7 bases. Germline CDR1 and CDR2: PRHDT and FYEKMQ (reference sequence). This CDR3 is built from 16 residues. V lost 8 bases, J lost 5 bases, and 16 bases stayed unmatched. The CDR3, as DNA: TGTGCCAGCCGAAAAATTATACAGGGGATCCGAGATACGCAGTATTTT. Translating it yields CASRKIIQGIRDTQYF.

The chain is built from TRBV28 and TRBJ1-2; TRBD1 aligns across 8 bases. The CDR3 sequence is 14 residues long. Germline assignment: CDR1 MDHEN and CDR2 SYDVKM. Unmatched junction bases numbered 6, after V lost 5 bases and J lost 4 bases. CDR3 bases: TGTGCCAGCAGTACAGGACAGGGAAGCTATGGCTACACCTTC. This encodes CASSTGQGSYGYTF.

The rearrangement joins TRBV20-1 to TRBJ1-1; no reliable D call. V was pared by 5 bases and J by 10 bases, with 11 bases between. Per the germline V gene, CDR1 is DFQATT and CDR2 is SNEGSKA (reference sequence). The CDR3 runs to 10 residues. For the CDR3, the DNA is TGCAGTGCTTATGATAGGAGAGCTTTCTTT. It specifies CSAYDRRAFF.

The chain combines TRBV4-3 with TRBJ1-6; possibly TRBD1 for D (5 bases). CDR3 length: 16 residues. V was cut by 3 bases and J by 8 bases, with 17 bases left in between. From germline, CDR1 is LGHNA and CDR2 YSLEER. The CDR3 bases are TGCGCCAGCAGCCAGAACACGATGGGGGGATATTCACCCCTCCACTTT. It specifies CASSQNTMGGYSPLHF.

This chain uses TRBV6-5 with TRBJ1-6; D is possibly TRBD1 (5 bases). The CDR3 loop spans 14 amino acids. CDR1 is MNHEY, CDR2 SVGAGI, per germline. V was trimmed by 7 bases and J by 6 bases, leaving 13 bases between them. The CDR3: CASTSRQGNSPLHF. The CDR3 DNA is TGTGCCAGCACCTCCCGGCAGGGTAATTCACCCCTCCACTTT.

The gene calls are TRBV27 and TRBJ1-5; TRBD1 matches 7 bases. The CDR3 runs to 14 residues. With 5 bases clipped from V and 7 bases from J, the junction kept 8 bases outside the gene matches. The germline gives CDR1 MNHEY, CDR2 SMNVEV (reference sequence). CDR3 nucleotides: TGTGCCAGCAGTCCCAACAGGGGAAGGCAGCCCCAGCATTTT. Its translation is CASSPNRGRQPQHF.

CDR3 nucleotides: TGTGCCAGTGCGACTAGCGGGGGGAGATACGAGCAGTACTTC. This gives the protein CASATSGGRYEQYF. The chain joins TRBV2 to TRBJ2-7; 13 bases are a match to TRBD2. J gave up 4 bases and V 9 bases, and 6 bases lay outside the gene matches. Germline CDR1 reads SNHLY; CDR2 reads FYNNEI. The CDR3 covers 14 residues.

CDR3 DNA sequence: TGTGCCAGCAGCCCTGATAAGGGAATTTGGAAGGATAATTCACCCCTCCACTTT. It codes for CASSPDKGIWKDNSPLHF. The rearrangement uses TRBV6-2 or TRBV6-3 and TRBJ1-6, with D uncertain. V lost 6 bases to trimming and J lost 5 bases, with 23 bases between them. Germline V gives CDR1 MNHEY, CDR2 SVGEGT. The CDR3 spans 18 residues.

The rearrangement joins TRBV7-9 to TRBJ1-5; no clear D. From germline, CDR1 is SEHNR and CDR2 FQNEAQ (reference sequence). The CDR3 spans 14 residues. The ends were cut back, 4 bases at V and 2 bases at J, with 9 bases in the middle. In DNA form, the CDR3 reads TGTGCCAGCAGCTCGGAATTGGGCAATCAGCCCCAGCATTTT. Amino acids: CASSSELGNQPQHF.

This chain uses TRBV5-4 with TRBJ1-3; 7 nucleotides align to TRBD1. CDR1 SGHNT and CDR2 YYREEE come from the germline V gene (reference sequence). The CDR3 length is 15 residues. V lost 4 bases to trimming and J lost 2 bases; unmatched junction nucleotides: 6. CDR3 sequence: CASSGIGTAGNTIYF. The CDR3 region has the DNA TGTGCCAGCAGCGGGATAGGGACAGCTGGAAACACCATATATTTT.

The rearrangement links TRBV18 to TRBJ2-3; D remains unclear. V lost 3 bases and J lost 0, with 10 bases in between. Looked up from germline, CDR1 is KGHSH and CDR2 is LQKENI. This CDR3 has 15 amino acids. The chain's CDR3 is CASSPKTRSTDTQYF. In DNA form, the CDR3 reads TGTGCCAGCTCACCTAAGACCCGTAGCACAGATACGCAGTATTTT.

V gene TRBV6-5 combines with J gene TRBJ1-3; D not certain. The CDR3 loop spans 15 amino acids. Looked up from germline, CDR1 is MNHEY and CDR2 is SVGAGI. Trimming left V 6 bases short and J 2 bases short, with 14 bases between. The CDR3 nucleotides are TGTGCCAGCAGGCCACCAATAGGAACTGGAAACACCATATATTTT. This sequence encodes CASRPPIGTGNTIYF.

The genes are TRBV6-4 and TRBJ1-6; D may be TRBD1 (6 bases). Germline V gene lookup returns CDR1 MRHNA and CDR2 SNTAGT. The CDR3 is 17 residues long. V gave up 0 bases and J gave up 9 bases, with 18 bases separating them. The CDR3 is CASSDSPYRDQASPLHF. The CDR3 DNA reads TGTGCCAGCAGTGACTCGCCGTACAGGGACCAGGCTTCACCCCTCCACTTT.

This clone was observed a single time. In nucleotides, the CDR3 is TGTGCCAGCAGTGGGGTGAGCTCTGGAAACACCATATATTTT. This gives the protein CASSGVSSGNTIYF. This sequence joins TRBV2 and TRBJ1-3; D call uncertain. This CDR3 comprises 14 residues. Per the germline V gene, CDR1 is SNHLY and CDR2 is FYNNEI. Trimming removed 4 bases from V and 0 bases from J, with 7 bases in between.

The chain employs TRBV18 and TRBJ2-1; the match to TRBD1 covers 9 bases. The germline CDR1 and CDR2 sequences are KGHSH and LQKENI. Trimming took 3 bases from V and 9 from J; bases not matched to a gene: 9. The CDR3 contains 15 residues. The CDR3 loop is CASSPPTGGLGEQFF. As DNA, the CDR3 is TGTGCCAGCTCACCCCCGACAGGGGGTTTAGGTGAGCAGTTCTTC. Based on the CDR3 plus reference TRBV18 and TRBJ2-1, the full variable domain is NAGVMQNPRHLVRRRGQEARLRCSPMKGHSHVYWYRQLPEEGLKFMVYLQKENIIDESGMPKERFSAEFPKEGPSILRIQQVVRGDSAAYFCASSPPTGGLGEQFFGPGTRLTVL.

This sequence joins TRBV3-1 (or the pseudogene TRBV3-2) and TRBJ1-1; 8 bases are shared with TRBD1. V shed 4 bases, J shed 4 bases, and the junction held 11 bases outside the gene matches. This CDR3 spans 16 amino acids. The germline gives CDR1 LGHDT, CDR2 YNNKEL (reference sequence). The chain's CDR3 is CASSLWTGNECTEAFF. CDR3 nucleotides: TGTGCCAGCAGCCTCTGGACAGGGAATGAGTGCACTGAAGCTTTCTTT.

Ten or more counts support this clone. The chain recombines TRBV30 with TRBJ1-5, with D unclear. Trimming cost V 5 bases and J 0 bases, with 8 bases left between them. This CDR3 has 13 amino acids. CDR1 is GTSNPN and CDR2 is SVGIG in the germline V gene (reference sequence). CDR3 nucleotides: TGTGCCTGGGCTCGGGATAGCAATCAGCCCCAGCATTTT. It codes for CAWARDSNQPQHF.

V usage is TRBV5-1 and J usage is TRBJ2-7; 7 bases agree with TRBD2. Trimming removed 0 bases from V and 3 bases from J; junction bases left unmatched: 6. The CDR3 is 15 residues long. Looked up from germline, CDR1 is SGHRS and CDR2 is YFSETQ. CDR3 region: CASSLVAGDDYEQYF. CDR3 sequence (DNA): TGCGCCAGCAGCTTGGTCGCGGGGGACGACTACGAGCAGTACTTC.